Each of the 20 T cell receptor beta chains below was sequenced from the same sample in a study of a mutant IDH1 vaccine in newly diagnosed glioma. The repertoire was sequenced with immunoSEQ multiplex PCR; TCRdb's copy has only in-frame clones and lacks some. The table records 40,000 or so clones, around 76% of them present only once. This sample's time point: week 23, last vaccination. The investigators gave 300 ug of mutant IDH1 20-mer peptide in each vaccine dose, together with topical imiquimod. No cognate antigen is known for these TCRs. The specimen comprised PBMCs, sampled from a glioma patient whose treatment included an IDH1 peptide vaccine. These receptors were taken from a man aged 50-60 years with glioma.

This clone was counted once. This chain joins TRBV6-6 and TRBJ1-1; D might be TRBD1 (5 bases). V was cut by 8 bases and J by 2 bases, with 15 bases left in between. This CDR3 has 14 residues. Germline values: CDR1 MNHNY, CDR2 SVGAGI (reference sequence). CDR3 sequence reads: CASAGGRQNTEAFF. In DNA form, the CDR3 reads TGTGCCAGCGCGGGGGGACGGCAAAACACTGAAGCTTTCTTT.

This chain links TRBV29-1 with TRBJ2-3, with 9 bases that match TRBD1. Trimming took 4 bases from V and 3 from J; bases not matched to a gene: 11. CDR3 length: 16 residues. The germline gives CDR1 SQVTM, CDR2 ANQGSEA. CDR3 residues: CSVAPTGTGLTDTQYF. Written as DNA, the CDR3 is TGCAGCGTTGCTCCCACCGGGACAGGGTTGACAGATACGCAGTATTTT.

The chain recombines TRBV29-1 with TRBJ1-1; D is ambiguous. Trimming removed 5 bases from V and 5 bases from J, with 12 bases in between. Per the germline V gene, CDR1 is SQVTM and CDR2 is ANQGSEA. The CDR3 loop spans 12 amino acids. The CDR3 coding sequence is TGCAGCGTTCTGACCCAAGAGACTGAAGCTTTCTTT. The encoded protein is CSVLTQETEAFF.

The chain employs TRBV30 and TRBJ2-5, with D perhaps TRBD2 (6 bases). TRBJ2-7 matches the DNA end more closely, so the J call is doubtful. The CDR3 extends over 14 amino acids. Germline CDR1 is GTSNPN and CDR2 is SVGIG (reference sequence). CDR3 residues: CAWSEGTSTYEQYF. For the CDR3, the DNA is TGTGCCTGGAGCGAAGGGACTTCTACCTACGAGCAGTACTTC.

The chain uses TRBV7-2 and TRBJ1-2; 7 bases align to TRBD1. The V segment lost 3 bases and the J segment 8 bases; nucleotides outside the gene matches: 12. From germline, CDR1 is SGHTA and CDR2 FQGNSA. The CDR3 is made up of 15 amino acids. CDR3 in amino acids: CASSFTVTGIDGYTF. CDR3 nucleotides: TGTGCCAGCAGCTTTACCGTGACAGGGATAGACGGCTACACCTTC.

Turning to this clone: Other DNA sequences of this sample code for an identical CDR3. The chain has TRBV5-1 and TRBJ1-2; perhaps TRBD1 as D (6 bases). The V and J ends lost 8 bases and 2 bases respectively, with 10 bases between them. The CDR3 totals 12 residues. Germline CDR1 is SGHRS and CDR2 is YFSETQ. This CDR3 is CASRGANYGYTF. The CDR3 coding sequence is TGCGCCAGTAGGGGGGCGAACTATGGCTACACCTTC.

V and J are TRBV19 and TRBJ2-7; D gene unclear. CDR1 is LNHDA, CDR2 SQIVND, per germline (reference sequence). With 8 bases removed from V and 2 bases from J, the gap between germline ends came to 13 bases. CDR3 length: 13 residues. For the CDR3, the DNA is TGTGCCAGTGCAATGGGCTCCGCCTACGAGCAGTACTTC. This translates into CASAMGSAYEQYF.

V and J are TRBV4-1 and TRBJ2-5; maybe TRBD1 (5 bases). Trimming stripped 1 base from V and 4 bases from J, with 13 bases between. Per germline, CDR1 MGHRA and CDR2 YSYEKL. The CDR3 runs 15 residues. The CDR3 reads CASSQAEDTRETQYF. The DNA of the CDR3 is TGCGCCAGCAGCCAAGCTGAGGACACGCGAGAGACCCAGTACTTC.

The V gene is TRBV30, the J gene TRBJ1-5; TRBD1 agrees at 8 bases. Germline CDR1 GTSNPN, CDR2 SVGIG (reference sequence). V dropped 7 bases and J dropped 0; count of bases not matched to a gene: 14. This CDR3 has 17 residues. The CDR3 DNA is TGTGCCTTTACCTCCGGGACAGGTTCTCTTAGCAATCAGCCCCAGCATTTT. Its translation is CAFTSGTGSLSNQPQHF.

This clone was detected only a few times. The chain employs TRBV2 and TRBJ2-7; no clear D gene. Germline CDR1 is SNHLY and CDR2 is FYNNEI. The V and J ends lost 8 bases and 4 bases respectively, with 12 bases between them. This CDR3 has 12 amino acids. CDR3 DNA sequence: TGTGCCAGCGACGGCAGCACGTACGAGCAGTACTTC. Translated: CASDGSTYEQYF.

This chain connects TRBV14 to TRBJ2-7, with TRBD1 identical over 8 bases. The J segment lost 2 bases and the V segment lost 4 bases, leaving 4 bases of the junction unmatched. Germline-derived CDR1 and CDR2 are SGHDN and FVKESK. The CDR3 is made up of 14 amino acids. The CDR3 region has the DNA TGTGCCAGCAGCCCCCGGACAGGGACCTACGAGCAGTACTTC. Its translation is CASSPRTGTYEQYF. The full variable domain, its missing parts supplied by reference TRBV14 and TRBJ2-7, is EAGVTQFPSHSVIEKGQTVTLRCDPISGHDNLYWYRRVMGKEIKFLLHFVKESKQDESGMPNNRFLAERTGGTYSTLKVQPAELEDSGVYFCASSPRTGTYEQYFGPGTRLTVT.

The chain couples TRBV27 to TRBJ2-2; D might be TRBD2 (6 bases). The CDR3 is 11 residues long. The V end lost 6 bases, the J end lost 8 bases, and 7 bases lay between the germline ends. In germline, CDR1 is MNHEY, CDR2 SMNVEV (reference sequence). The CDR3 nucleotides are TGTGCCAGCAGGAGCGGGGGGGAGCTGTTTTTT. Its protein is CASRSGGELFF.

Only a few counts were recorded for this clone. V is TRBV9 and J is TRBJ2-1; a weak D match, TRBD2 (5 bases). The CDR3 extends over 15 amino acids. Deletions cut 2 bases from V and 2 bases from J, with 11 bases between. The germline V gene has CDR1 SGDLS and CDR2 YYNGEE. CDR3 DNA sequence: TGTGCCAGCAGCGTCGGGGTCCGAACCTACAATGAGCAGTTCTTC. It yields the protein CASSVGVRTYNEQFF.

This chain uses TRBV4-2 with TRBJ2-7, with D uncertain. The CDR3 length is 14 residues. V was shortened by 2 bases and J by 2 bases, with 10 bases between the two germline ends. CDR1 is LGHNA, CDR2 YNFKEQ, per germline. In DNA, the CDR3 is TGTGCCAGCAGCCAACAGGTTGGGCCCTACGAGCAGTACTTC. This translates into CASSQQVGPYEQYF.

The V call is TRBV7-2, the J call TRBJ2-7, with D tentatively TRBD1 (6 bases). Trimming left V 5 bases short and J 0 bases short, with 17 bases between. This CDR3 spans 16 amino acids. Per the germline V gene, CDR1 is SGHTA and CDR2 is FQGNSA. The CDR3 region is CASSLPRDTISYEQYF. The CDR3 DNA follows: TGTGCCAGCAGCCTACCCCGGGACACCATCTCCTACGAGCAGTACTTC.

The J gene is TRBJ1-5, the V gene TRBV30, with D possibly matching TRBD1 (6 bases). V lost 3 bases, J lost 7 bases, and 13 bases lay in between. CDR1 GTSNPN and CDR2 SVGIG come from the germline V gene (reference sequence). There are 13 residues in the CDR3. CDR3 region: CAWSRRGEQPQHF. CDR3 nucleotide sequence: TGTGCCTGGAGCCGGAGGGGGGAGCAGCCCCAGCATTTT.

For the CDR3, the DNA is TGTGCCAGCACCATCGGGGGGCAAGGCAATCAGCCCCAGCATTTT. Translation gives CASTIGGQGNQPQHF. The chain uses TRBV6-1 and TRBJ1-5, with D tentatively TRBD1 (6 bases). The V gene lost 7 bases and the J gene lost 2 bases, with 15 bases spanning the gap. The germline V gene encodes CDR1 MNHNS and CDR2 SASEGT. The CDR3 is 15 residues long.

This chain joins TRBV27 and TRBJ1-1; D is undetermined. From germline, CDR1 is MNHEY and CDR2 SMNVEV (reference sequence). With 8 bases removed from V and 1 base from J, the gap between germline ends came to 8 bases. The CDR3 has 12 amino acids. CDR3 coding DNA: TGTGCCAGCGGGCATAGGAACACTGAAGCTTTCTTT. Amino acid sequence: CASGHRNTEAFF.

The genes are TRBV7-6 and TRBJ2-7; D remains unclear. The CDR3 covers 17 residues. The V end was cut by 6 bases, the J end by 0 bases, with 21 bases between. Looked up from germline, CDR1 is SGHVS and CDR2 is FNYEAQ. The CDR3 loop reads CASSRAQAAPSSYEQYF. The CDR3 DNA sequence: TGTGCCAGCAGTAGAGCGCAGGCCGCTCCCAGCTCCTACGAGCAGTACTTC.

The J gene is TRBJ2-3, the V gene TRBV29-1; D is possibly TRBD2 (5 bases). Trimming took off 3 bases at V and 0 bases at J, with 16 bases between the two ends. Germline V CDR1 and CDR2: SQVTM, ANQGSEA. The CDR3 extends over 16 amino acids. As DNA, the CDR3 is TGCAGCGTTGAGGGCGGACTCAGCCTCAGCACAGATACGCAGTATTTT. Encoded protein: CSVEGGLSLSTDTQYF.